This T cell receptor beta chain comes out of a study of vaccination and CD4 T cells after COVID-19. About the research overall: The convalescent group had six males, four females, seven Caucasians, two Asians, one multiracial. As a positive control, some control cultures were given a CEFX pool, while others were given an HIV-1 Nef pool or no peptide.

The Oncomine TCR Beta short-read assay was what sequenced the DNA obtained from cultured CD4+ T cells. TCRdb reanalysed the PCR reads using MiXCR and keeps one entry per CDR3 protein. The table shows 4,600 or so distinct CDR3 sequences, with around three fifths occurring only once. Per germline, CDR1 SGHNT and CDR2 YENEEA. The CDR3 loop spans 15 amino acids. Trimming removed 5 bases at V and 7 bases at J, with 15 bases between. Comments on this clonotype: Its antigen remains unknown.

Treatment given: roughly nine-day PBMC culture with coronavirus spike peptide pools or control peptides (ViraFEST assay). An unexposed donor provided the CD4+ T cells, which were collected before the COVID-19 pandemic (2011-2018). Every well contained around 2 million PBMCs, which were grown with around 10 IU/ml IL-2 and roughly 10 ug/ml peptide pools. The rearrangement uses TRBV11-3 and TRBJ1-6; the D gene is possibly TRBD1 (5 bases). The source of this sequence is a human donor in good health. What was sequenced was CD4+ T cells from blood, cultured in vitro. Here the CDR3 reads CASSPSSGWNSPLHF. CDR3 DNA: TGTGCCAGCAGCCCGTCATCAGGGTGGAATTCACCCCTCCACTTT.